The 13 T cell receptor beta chains presented below share a single source sample, sequenced in a study of T cell repertoires in cytomegalovirus infection. The antigens for these receptors are not known. Each CDR3 protein gets one entry after TCRdb re-called the reads with MiXCR. Among roughly 180,000 distinct CDR3 sequences, about 20% were seen once, and the ten largest hold roughly 25%. This specimen consisted of CD8+ T cells from cultured PBMCs, obtained from culture after CMV antigen stimulation. Source of these receptors: a human donor in good health (CMV status not recorded). Some clones in this sample may be carry-over from other donors' samples.

The chain couples TRBV12-3 or TRBV12-4 to TRBJ1-1; D is unclear. CDR3 length: 13 amino acids. The V end was cut by 1 base, the J end by 6 bases, with 9 bases between. The CDR3 sequence: CASSLGVNSEAFF. CDR3 DNA sequence: TGTGCCAGCAGTTTAGGTGTCAACTCTGAAGCTTTCTTT.

This chain uses TRBV7-6 with TRBJ1-3, with 9 nucleotides matching TRBD1. J gave up 3 bases and V 2 bases, and 2 bases lay outside the gene matches. Looked up from germline, CDR1 is SGHVS and CDR2 is FNYEAQ. CDR3 size: 15 residues. Written as DNA, the CDR3 is TGTGCCAGCAGCTTAACAGGGGGCTTTGGAAACACCATATATTTT. This codes for CASSLTGGFGNTIYF.

The genes are TRBV6-2 or TRBV6-3 and TRBJ2-2; tentatively, D is TRBD1 (6 bases). CDR1 and CDR2 (germline): MNHEY, SVGEGT. The CDR3 runs to 17 residues. Deletions cut 0 bases from V and 3 bases from J, with 14 bases between. CDR3 sequence (DNA): TGTGCCAGCAGTTACTCGAGTATGGGACATCACACCGGGGAGCTGTTTTTT. Protein: CASSYSSMGHHTGELFF.

This clonotype was observed a few times. CDR3 in DNA: TGTGCCAGCGGACAGGGTATGGTGGGCACTGAAGCTTTCTTT. Amino acids: CASGQGMVGTEAFF. The chain has TRBV25-1 and TRBJ1-1; TRBD1 agrees at 8 bases. The CDR3 runs 14 residues. Germline trimming cut 8 bases from V and 4 bases from J; bases unmatched to any gene: 9. Germline V gives CDR1 MGHDK, CDR2 SYGVNS.

The chain uses TRBV30 and TRBJ2-7, with D hard to call. Germline V gives CDR1 GTSNPN, CDR2 SVGIG (reference sequence). V shed 3 bases and J shed 3 bases, with 9 bases lying between them. This CDR3 region has 12 residues. In DNA, the CDR3 is TGTGCCTGGAGCATCAGTGTCTACGAGCAGTACTTC. Translating gives CAWSISVYEQYF.

A few counts support this clonotype. The CDR3 bases are TGTGCCAGCAGCTCCGGGACTTCCAAAGATACGCAGTATTTT. Translated, it gives CASSSGTSKDTQYF. This rearrangement joins TRBV27 to TRBJ2-3; D might be TRBD2 (6 bases). Germline assignment: CDR1 MNHEY and CDR2 SMNVEV (reference sequence). This CDR3 has 14 amino acids. Trimming left V 6 bases short and J 5 bases short, with 15 bases between.

Written as DNA, the CDR3 is TGTGCCAGCAGTTTTCTAACAGATACGCAGTATTTT. Its translation is CASSFLTDTQYF. The chain couples TRBV12-3 or TRBV12-4 to TRBJ2-3; no firm D call. V gave up 3 bases and J gave up 3 bases, with 4 bases separating them. The CDR3 totals 12 residues.

This clonotype was observed a few times. A read error may explain this, as a much larger clone is one base away. This chain links TRBV2 with TRBJ2-5; D might be TRBD2 (5 bases). The V gene's germline CDR1 is SNHLY and CDR2 FYNNEI. The CDR3 has 12 amino acids. CDR3: CASRRGIEIQYF. The CDR3 coding sequence is TGTGCCAGCCGCCGAGGGATTGAGATCCAGTACTTC.

This clonotype was found a few times. The chain joins TRBV7-2 to TRBJ2-7, with D tentatively TRBD1 or TRBD2 (5 bases each). Trimming took 5 bases from V and 4 from J, leaving 18 bases between them. This CDR3 is built from 15 residues. Germline V lookup: CDR1 SGHTA, CDR2 FQGNSA. The CDR3 protein is CASSLGTTRRYEQYF. In DNA form, the CDR3 reads TGTGCCAGCAGCCTCGGGACGACGCGTAGATACGAGCAGTACTTC.

The chain couples TRBV7-4 to TRBJ1-2; D perhaps matches TRBD1 (6 bases). This CDR3 is 13 amino acids long. Germline V CDR1 and CDR2: SGHVT, SQSDAQ. Trimming took off 7 bases at V and 7 bases at J, with 16 bases between the two ends. The CDR3 is CASTIQGDRGYTF. The CDR3 DNA reads TGTGCCAGCACCATACAGGGAGATCGTGGCTACACCTTC.

The chain has TRBV12-3 or TRBV12-4 and TRBJ1-1; weak D call: TRBD1 (6 bases). Trimming took off 5 bases at V and 11 bases at J, with 15 bases between the two ends. The CDR3 totals 12 residues. The CDR3: CASSTGINAAFF. CDR3 nucleotides: TGTGCCAGCAGTACAGGGATAAACGCGGCTTTCTTT.

This chain links TRBV4-2 with TRBJ1-1; TRBD1 aligns across 7 bases. Germline loops: CDR1 LGHNA, CDR2 YNFKEQ. CDR3 length: 18 amino acids. J was trimmed by 1 base and V by 3 bases; bases with no gene match: 14. This CDR3 reads CASSQDPTGTAGNTEAFF. The CDR3 nucleotides are TGTGCCAGCAGCCAGGACCCCACCGGGACAGCTGGGAACACTGAAGCTTTCTTT.

Only a few counts were recorded for this clonotype. This rearrangement joins TRBV7-6 to TRBJ2-1; D is undetermined. Trimming shortened V by 3 bases and J by 3 bases, and 9 bases separated the two germline ends. Germline assignment: CDR1 SGHVS and CDR2 FNYEAQ. The CDR3 extends over 14 amino acids. This CDR3 reads CASSFEVGYNEQFF. As DNA, the CDR3 is TGTGCCAGCAGCTTCGAGGTGGGCTACAATGAGCAGTTCTTC.